Listed here are 17 T cell receptor beta chains from one sample, sequenced in a study of shared clonotypes between healthy human individuals. This table comes from immunoSEQ multiplex PCR, and its TCRdb copy is limited to in-frame clones, with some not included. The sample shows over a million clones, around 97% of them seen only once. Sequencing was performed on naive CD4+ T cells sorted from blood. The subset here: CD45RA+ positively selected. All receptors come from a man aged 25 to 40 in good health.

The chain is built from TRBV18 and TRBJ2-3; 7 nucleotides align to TRBD2. The CDR3 length is 15 residues. Germline values: CDR1 KGHSH, CDR2 LQKENI. V was clipped by 7 bases and J by 5 bases; unmatched bases: 12. The CDR3, as DNA: TGTGCCAGCTGTGCGCAGCGGGAAGGTTTAGATACGCAGTATTTT. Encoded protein: CASCAQREGLDTQYF.

The rearrangement links TRBV28 to TRBJ1-1, with unresolved D. V lost 6 bases, J lost 2 bases, and 13 bases lay in between. The germline gives CDR1 MDHEN, CDR2 SYDVKM. This CDR3 contains 14 residues. As DNA, the CDR3 is TGTGCCAGCAGAATAAGTGGGGTTAACACTGAAGCTTTCTTT. Its protein product is CASRISGVNTEAFF.

In the case of this clone: This specimen includes other DNA sequences encoding the same CDR3. The chain uses TRBV19 and TRBJ2-3; maybe TRBD1 (7 bases). CDR1 is LNHDA and CDR2 is SQIVND in the germline V gene (reference sequence). The CDR3 loop spans 15 amino acids. Trimming took off 4 bases at V and 3 bases at J, with 14 bases between the two ends. The CDR3 loop is CASSKGQGGTDTQYF. The CDR3 DNA is TGTGCCAGTAGTAAGGGGCAGGGGGGAACAGATACGCAGTATTTT.

This chain uses TRBV7-2 with TRBJ2-1, with D perhaps given as TRBD1 or TRBD2 (5 bases each). Trimming shortened V by 10 bases and J by 7 bases, and 20 bases separated the two germline ends. Germline-derived CDR1 and CDR2 are SGHTA and FQGNSA. The CDR3 extends over 14 amino acids. The CDR3 DNA reads TGTGCCACTCTAGGGGAGTGGCCTGCGAATGAGCAGTTCTTC. Its translation is CATLGEWPANEQFF.

The CDR3: CAISESPAEKLFF. Here the CDR3 DNA reads TGTGCCATCAGTGAGTCTCCCGCCGAAAAACTGTTTTTT. The gene calls are TRBV10-3 and TRBJ1-4; D ambiguous. Trimming shortened V by 0 bases and J by 8 bases, and 7 bases separated the two germline ends. From germline, CDR1 is ENHRY and CDR2 SYGVKD. CDR3 size: 13 residues.

The genes are TRBV27 and TRBJ2-3; TRBD1 aligns across 8 bases. Germline values: CDR1 MNHEY, CDR2 SMNVEV (reference sequence). The CDR3 covers 15 residues. Trimming cost V 5 bases and J 8 bases; bases outside gene matches: 12. CDR3 coding DNA: TGTGCCAGCAGTCGAGGACAGGGCCTTCCACGTACGCAGTATTTT. Its translation is CASSRGQGLPRTQYF.

CDR3 nucleotides: TGTGCCAGCTCACCACCTTCAGGGTTTGGGGGCTACACCTTC. Protein sequence: CASSPPSGFGGYTF. The chain links TRBV18 to TRBJ1-2, with D tentatively TRBD1 (5 bases). Germline CDR1 and CDR2: KGHSH and LQKENI. There are 14 residues in the CDR3. V dropped 0 bases and J dropped 8 bases, with 13 bases sitting between them.

The chain carries TRBV18 and TRBJ2-2; possible D gene TRBD2, 5 bases. The germline V gene encodes CDR1 KGHSH and CDR2 LQKENI. The CDR3 spans 16 residues. Trimming took off 3 bases at V and 1 base at J, with 12 bases between the two ends. CDR3 loop: CASSPVRAGNTGELFF. The CDR3 coding sequence is TGTGCCAGCTCACCTGTGAGGGCAGGGAACACCGGGGAGCTGTTTTTT.

The chain is built from TRBV9 and TRBJ2-2; perhaps TRBD2 as D (7 bases). The CDR3 sequence is 17 residues long. In germline, CDR1 is SGDLS, CDR2 YYNGEE. Trimming cost V 0 bases and J 2 bases, with 14 bases left between them. In DNA form, the CDR3 reads TGTGCCAGCAGCGTAGGCAGGTCGGGGGGCAACACCGGGGAGCTGTTTTTT. Its translation is CASSVGRSGGNTGELFF.

The chain combines TRBV14 with TRBJ2-5; weak D call: TRBD2 (5 bases). This CDR3 spans 17 amino acids. Trimming stripped 0 bases from V and 2 bases from J, with 16 bases between. The germline V gene encodes CDR1 SGHDN and CDR2 FVKESK. CDR3 residues: CASSQESRPSGQETQYF. The DNA for the CDR3 is TGTGCCAGCAGCCAAGAATCAAGGCCCTCGGGGCAAGAGACCCAGTACTTC.

This chain joins TRBV2 and TRBJ1-2; the D is unclear. The CDR3 has 14 residues. The germline V and J ends were trimmed by 4 bases and 5 bases, with 14 bases remaining between them. Germline CDR1 reads SNHLY; CDR2 reads FYNNEI. The CDR3 nucleotides read TGTGCCAGCAGTGTTCTAGGTTTCGGGTATGGCTACACCTTC. Translated: CASSVLGFGYGYTF.

The chain couples TRBV29-1 to TRBJ2-2; weak D call: TRBD1 (5 bases). The V end lost 3 bases, the J end lost 3 bases, and 11 bases lay between the germline ends. This CDR3 contains 14 residues. Germline V gives CDR1 SQVTM, CDR2 ANQGSEA. The chain's CDR3 is CSVDPRADTGELFF. CDR3 DNA: TGCAGCGTTGACCCCAGGGCGGACACCGGGGAGCTGTTTTTT.

This clone was picked up one time. V usage is TRBV9 and J usage is TRBJ1-1; maybe TRBD1 (6 bases). Trimming removed 3 bases at V and 1 base at J, with 13 bases between. This CDR3 comprises 15 residues. Germline CDR1 SGDLS, CDR2 YYNGEE. CDR3 DNA sequence: TGTGCCAGCAGCGAGGGGGGCAGAACGAACACTGAAGCTTTCTTT. Translated, it gives CASSEGGRTNTEAFF.

This clone was counted once. The chain combines TRBV6-1 with TRBJ2-7; D uncertain. Germline V gene data show CDR1 as MNHNS and CDR2 as SASEGT. Between the trimmed V and J ends, which lost 5 bases and 3 bases, there was a span of 8 bases. The CDR3 is made up of 12 amino acids. Written as DNA, the CDR3 is TGTGCCAGCAGTAGCAGAGGCTACGAGCAGTACTTC. Its translation is CASSSRGYEQYF.

The chain employs TRBV19 and TRBJ2-1; D perhaps matches TRBD1 (6 bases). The CDR3 covers 14 residues. The V gene lost 9 bases and the J gene lost 2 bases, with 14 bases spanning the gap. Looked up from germline, CDR1 is LNHDA and CDR2 is SQIVND (reference sequence). The CDR3 DNA reads TGTGCCAGCAGGGACACGCCGGCCTACAATGAGCAGTTCTTC. The encoded protein is CASRDTPAYNEQFF.

This rearrangement joins TRBV27 to TRBJ2-7; TRBD2 aligns across 11 bases. J was trimmed by 4 bases and V by 6 bases; bases with no gene match: 11. The CDR3 covers 16 residues. Germline V gene sequence: CDR1 MNHEY, CDR2 SMNVEV (reference sequence). The CDR3 DNA sequence: TGTGCCAGCAGATCTATAGCGGGAGGGACTTTATACGAGCAGTACTTC. This translates into CASRSIAGGTLYEQYF.

The J gene is TRBJ2-7, the V gene TRBV18; tentative D call: TRBD1 (6 bases). V lost 1 base and J lost 3, with 13 bases in between. There are 15 residues in the CDR3. The germline CDR1 and CDR2 sequences are KGHSH and LQKENI. CDR3 amino acids: CASSPRQATLYEQYF. The CDR3 bases are TGTGCCAGCTCACCACGACAGGCAACCCTCTACGAGCAGTACTTC.